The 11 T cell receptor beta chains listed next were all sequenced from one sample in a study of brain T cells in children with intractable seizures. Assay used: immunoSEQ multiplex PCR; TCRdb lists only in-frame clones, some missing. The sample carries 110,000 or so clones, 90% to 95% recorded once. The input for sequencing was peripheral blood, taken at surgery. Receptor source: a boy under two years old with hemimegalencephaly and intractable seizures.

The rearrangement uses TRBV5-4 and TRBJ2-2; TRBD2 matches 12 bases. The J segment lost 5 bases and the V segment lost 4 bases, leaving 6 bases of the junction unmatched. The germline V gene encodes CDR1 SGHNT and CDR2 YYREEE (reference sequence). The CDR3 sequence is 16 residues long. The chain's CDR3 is CASSLGLAGNTGELFF. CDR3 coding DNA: TGTGCCAGCAGCCTCGGACTAGCGGGGAATACCGGGGAGCTGTTTTTT. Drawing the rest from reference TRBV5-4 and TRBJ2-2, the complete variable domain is ETGVTQSPTHLIKTRGQQVTLRCSSQSGHNTVSWYQQALGQGPQFIFQYYREEENGRGNFPPRFSGLQFPNYSSELNVNALELDDSALYLCASSLGLAGNTGELFFGEGSRLTVL.

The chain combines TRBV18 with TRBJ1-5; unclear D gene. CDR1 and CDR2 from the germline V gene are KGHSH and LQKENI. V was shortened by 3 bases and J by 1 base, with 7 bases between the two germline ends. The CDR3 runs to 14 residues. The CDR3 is CASSPSRSNQPQHF. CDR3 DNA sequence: TGTGCCAGCTCACCGTCTAGGAGCAATCAGCCCCAGCATTTT.

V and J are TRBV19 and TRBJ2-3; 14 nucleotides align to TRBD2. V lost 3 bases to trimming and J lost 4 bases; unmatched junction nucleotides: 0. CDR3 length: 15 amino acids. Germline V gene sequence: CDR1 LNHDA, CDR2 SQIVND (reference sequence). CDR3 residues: CASSMTSGRADTQYF. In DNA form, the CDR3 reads TGTGCCAGTAGTATGACTAGCGGGAGGGCAGATACGCAGTATTTT.

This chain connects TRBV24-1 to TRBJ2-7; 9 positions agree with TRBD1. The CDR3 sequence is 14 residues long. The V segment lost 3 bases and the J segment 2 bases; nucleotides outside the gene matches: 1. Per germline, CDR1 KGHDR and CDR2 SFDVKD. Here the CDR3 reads CATSDGDRAYEQYF. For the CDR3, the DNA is TGTGCCACCAGTGATGGGGACAGGGCCTACGAGCAGTACTTC.

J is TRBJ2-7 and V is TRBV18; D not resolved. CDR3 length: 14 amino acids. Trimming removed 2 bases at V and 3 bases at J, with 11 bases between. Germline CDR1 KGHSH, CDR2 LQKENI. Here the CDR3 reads CASSPVNGNYEQYF. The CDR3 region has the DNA TGTGCCAGCTCACCAGTCAATGGGAACTACGAGCAGTACTTC.

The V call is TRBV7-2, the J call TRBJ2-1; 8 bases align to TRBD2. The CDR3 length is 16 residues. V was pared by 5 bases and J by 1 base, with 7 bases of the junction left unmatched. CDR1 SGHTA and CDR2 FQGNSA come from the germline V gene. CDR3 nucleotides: TGTGCCAGCAGCAGTACGGGCGGGGGGTCCTACAATGAGCAGTTCTTC. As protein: CASSSTGGGSYNEQFF.

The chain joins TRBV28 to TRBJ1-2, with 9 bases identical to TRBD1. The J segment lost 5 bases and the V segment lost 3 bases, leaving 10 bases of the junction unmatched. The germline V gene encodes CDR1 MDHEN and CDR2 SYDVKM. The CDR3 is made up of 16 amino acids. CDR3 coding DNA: TGTGCCAGCAGTTTGCGGACAGGGGAAGGATGGTATGGCTACACCTTC. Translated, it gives CASSLRTGEGWYGYTF.

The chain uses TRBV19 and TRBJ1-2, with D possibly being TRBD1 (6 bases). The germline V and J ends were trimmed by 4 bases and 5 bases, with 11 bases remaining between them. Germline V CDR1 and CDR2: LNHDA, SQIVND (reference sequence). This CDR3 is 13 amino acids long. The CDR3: CASSTAGAYGYTF. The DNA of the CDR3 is TGTGCCAGTAGTACGGCAGGGGCTTATGGCTACACCTTC.

CDR3 nucleotide sequence: TGTGCCAGTAGTATATGGCAGGGATCGACCACCGGGGAGCTGTTTTTT. It encodes CASSIWQGSTTGELFF. The chain carries TRBV19 and TRBJ2-2; D may be TRBD1 (5 bases). Germline CDR1 LNHDA, CDR2 SQIVND (reference sequence). The germline V and J ends were trimmed by 2 bases and 4 bases, with 14 bases remaining between them. This CDR3 comprises 16 residues.

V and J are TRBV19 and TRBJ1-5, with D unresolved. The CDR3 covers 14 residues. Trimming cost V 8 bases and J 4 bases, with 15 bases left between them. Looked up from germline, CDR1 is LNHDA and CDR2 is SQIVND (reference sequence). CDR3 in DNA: TGTGCCAGTGCCCCCGGACGGAGAAATCAGCCCCAGCATTTT. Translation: CASAPGRRNQPQHF. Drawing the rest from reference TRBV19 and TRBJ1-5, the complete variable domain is DGGITQSPKYLFRKEGQNVTLSCEQNLNHDAMYWYRQDPGQGLRLIYYSQIVNDFQKGDIAEGYSVSREKKESFPLTVTSAQKNPTAFYLCASAPGRRNQPQHFGDGTRLSIL.

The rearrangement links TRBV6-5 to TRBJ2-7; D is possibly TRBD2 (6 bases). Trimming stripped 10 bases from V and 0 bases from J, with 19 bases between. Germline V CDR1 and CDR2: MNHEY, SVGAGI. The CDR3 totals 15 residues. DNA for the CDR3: TGTGCCACCGCCCCCCGGGAGTTTAGCTCCTACGAGCAGTACTTC. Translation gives CATAPREFSSYEQYF.